This T cell receptor (beta chain) originates from a study of cytomegalovirus exposure and HLA in healthy donors. Whole-study results and caveats: Later genetic work tied a missense DCLRE1C variant to beta-chain V and J trimming. In the analysis, some V segments, TRBV6-2 and TRBV6-3 included, were excluded as indistinguishable. Cytomegalovirus-associated status was assigned to 150 to 200 TCR beta chains. Accurate HLA-A and HLA-B prediction from TCR beta sequences was reported for most subjects.

Germline loops: CDR1 MNHEY, CDR2 SMNVEV (reference sequence). V was trimmed by 5 bases and J by 8 bases, leaving 14 bases between them. This CDR3 spans 13 amino acids. About this clone: Its matching antigen is unknown.

PCR primers comprised 60 Vbeta and 13 Jbeta primers. Here immunoSEQ multiplex PCR was the method, and the copy in TCRdb shows in-frame clones only, minus some. Here the sample spans some 200,000 clones, about three quarters being singletons. The rearrangement uses TRBV27 and TRBJ2-3; D uncertain. The material sequenced was PBMCs. This receptor was taken from a female donor in good health and CMV-seronegative. The CDR3: CASSTTGYGTQYF. CDR3 sequence (DNA): TGTGCCAGCAGTACTACCGGTTACGGTACGCAGTATTTT.